A selection of T cell receptor beta chains follows, all from one sample in a study of T-cell reconstitution after alpha-beta-depleted transplantation in children. TCRdb itself ran the PCR reads through MiXCR, one entry per CDR3 protein. In the table there are over 200,000 distinct CDR3 sequences, roughly 18% of which are singletons. The source was PBMCs, mostly from graft donor cells, collected 360 days after TCRalphabeta/CD19-depleted stem cell transplant. Receptor source: a male patient aged 2 to 10 who had a stem cell transplant for acute lymphoblastic leukemia, so the T cells may come from the graft donor. Each CDR3 is given with its conserved first and last residue. The D gene is left open where the match is weak. The size of a clone is reported for some rows only, either as once, few or many, or as a class for expanded clones.

>.|TRBJ2-3|.|TRBV20-1
TGCAGTGCCGACGAGCGGAGCACAGATACGCAGTATTTT
CSADERSTDTQYF
>few|TRBJ2-3|TRBD2|TRBV5-1
TGCGCCAGCAGCTTCTCTGGGCTAGCGCGGGGGGGCACAGATACGCAGTATTTT
CASSFSGLARGGTDTQYF
>.|TRBJ2-5|.|TRBV10-3
TGTGCCATCAGTGAGACACAAGAGACCCAGTACTTC
CAISETQETQYF
>.|TRBJ1-1|.|TRBV3-1
TGTGCCAGCAGCCTCCGGGGGTGGGGGACCACTGAAGCTTTCTTT
CASSLRGWGTTEAFF
>.|TRBJ2-1|TRBD2|TRBV24-1
TGTGCCACCAGTGAGGTAGCGGGGGCCCCTGAGCAGTTCTTC
CATSEVAGAPEQFF
>.|TRBJ2-3|.|TRBV7-2
TGTGCCAGCAGCTCTGTGCCTGCGCCAGATACGCAGTATTTT
CASSSVPAPDTQYF
>.|TRBJ2-5|TRBD1|TRBV29-1
TGCAGCGTTGGGCTTCGGACAGGTTCCGAGACCCAGTACTTC
CSVGLRTGSETQYF
>.|TRBJ2-7|TRBD2|TRBV12-3/TRBV12-4
TGTGCCAGCAGTTTTGGTGAGCGGGAGGGCCTAGAGCAGTACTTC
CASSFGEREGLEQYF
>.|TRBJ2-7|TRBD1|TRBV12-3/TRBV12-4
TGTGCCAGCAGTTCCCGACAGGGGGGAAGGTACGAGCAGTACTTC
CASSSRQGGRYEQYF
>many|TRBJ2-5|.|TRBV7-9
TGTGCCAGCAGCTTAATCCAAGAGACCCAGTACTTC
CASSLIQETQYF
>few|TRBJ1-2|.|TRBV6-5
TGTGCCAGCAGTTACAATTTGGGCCCCCGTGTCGCCTACACCTTC
CASSYNLGPRVAYTF
>few|TRBJ1-2|.|TRBV5-1
TGCGCCAGCAGCTTGCGTCCGGGGGACTATGGCTACACCTTC
CASSLRPGDYGYTF
>.|TRBJ2-7|TRBD1|TRBV6-2/TRBV6-3
TGTGCCAGCAGCCTCCGAAGGGGACAGACCTCAGCTTACGAGCAGTACTTC
CASSLRRGQTSAYEQYF
>few|TRBJ2-1|.|TRBV5-6
TGTGCCAGCAGCTTGGACCGGCCAATACCCTACAATGAGCAGTTCTTC
CASSLDRPIPYNEQFF
>few|TRBJ2-1|TRBD2|TRBV12-3/TRBV12-4
TGTGCCAGCAGTTTAGCGCCGGCGTCTAGCGGGTACAATGAGCAGTTCTTC
CASSLAPASSGYNEQFF
>.|TRBJ2-5|TRBD2|TRBV6-2/TRBV6-3
TGTGCCAGCAGTTACGGAGCGGGAGATCCAGAGACCCAGTACTTC
CASSYGAGDPETQYF
>few|TRBJ2-1|.|TRBV27
TGTGCCAGCAGTTTAGGGGGACATACCTACAATGAGCAGTTCTTC
CASSLGGHTYNEQFF
>few|TRBJ2-3|.|TRBV4-3
TGCGCCAGCAGCCAAGGCCCCGGGACCCCCTCCACAGATACGCAGTATTTT
CASSQGPGTPSTDTQYF
>.|TRBJ2-1|.|TRBV2
TGTGCCAGCGGCCCTGGGCAGTTCTTC
CASGPGQFF
>.|TRBJ2-1|.|TRBV28
TGTGCCAGCAGTACCCCGACAGAGCAGTTCTTC
CASSTPTEQFF
>.|TRBJ1-2|.|TRBV20-1
TGCAGTGCCGACTTTGCCAGGGAAGGCTATGGCTACACCTTC
CSADFAREGYGYTF
>few|TRBJ2-7|.|TRBV7-9
TGTGCCAGCAGCTTCCCGAGGGATGCGGACTCCTACGAGCAGTACTTC
CASSFPRDADSYEQYF
>.|TRBJ2-7|.|TRBV13
TGTGCCAGCAGCTTAGCCGAGGGTTTCCCCCCCTCCTACGAGCAGTACTTC
CASSLAEGFPPSYEQYF
>.|TRBJ1-5|.|TRBV20-1
TGCAGTGCTAGAGATCGTGGTCGGATCAATCAGCCCCAGCATTTT
CSARDRGRINQPQHF
>many|TRBJ1-1|.|TRBV12-3/TRBV12-4
TGTGCCAGCAGTCCGGTTGAACAGATTGAAGCTTTCTTT
CASSPVEQIEAFF
>few|TRBJ2-3|TRBD2|TRBV11-2
TGTGCCAGCAGCATCCCCCTAGCGGGGGGCCCGACCCTCACAGATACGCAGTATTTT
CASSIPLAGGPTLTDTQYF
>few|TRBJ2-5|.|TRBV4-3
TGCGCCAGCAGCCAAGATCGTGGGGTGAAGACCCAGTACTTC
CASSQDRGVKTQYF
>.|TRBJ2-3|.|TRBV28
TGTGCCAGCAGTTTCGTCATTTGGGGGGGCGGTTCATTAAGCACAGATACGCAGTATTTT
CASSFVIWGGGSLSTDTQYF
>.|TRBJ1-1|.|TRBV10-1
TGCGCCAGCAGTGAAGTGAACACTGAAGCTTTCTTT
CASSEVNTEAFF
>.|TRBJ2-5|.|TRBV12-3/TRBV12-4
TGTGCCAGCAGTTTAGCTCCGGGACGGCGGCCCCAGTACTTC
CASSLAPGRRPQYF
>.|TRBJ1-1|TRBD1|TRBV10-3
TGTGCCATCAGTGCGCATCAGGGGGGGCAAGGGAACACTGAAGCTTTCTTT
CAISAHQGGQGNTEAFF
>many|TRBJ2-7|.|TRBV29-1
TGCAGCGCCGGGCAGGGCGGATACGAGCAGTACTTC
CSAGQGGYEQYF
>.|TRBJ1-4|.|TRBV20-1
TGCAGTGCTAGGCAATCCCCTAGGGACTTCAATGAAAAACTGTTTTTT
CSARQSPRDFNEKLFF
>.|TRBJ1-5|.|TRBV12-3/TRBV12-4
TGTGCCAGCAGACCACAGGGAAGTCAGCCCCAGCATTTT
CASRPQGSQPQHF
>.|TRBJ2-7|.|TRBV11-1
TGTGCCAGCTCCGGTGGTCGGGGGTTCTACGAGCAGTACTTC
CASSGGRGFYEQYF
>.|TRBJ2-1|TRBD2|TRBV4-3
TGCGCCAGCAGCCCGGCGGCGGGGGAATCTGAGCAGTTCTTC
CASSPAAGESEQFF
>few|TRBJ1-5|.|TRBV24-1
TGTGCCACCAGTGACCGCTTCAATCAGCCCCAGCATTTT
CATSDRFNQPQHF
>many|TRBJ1-1|.|TRBV7-9
TGTGCCAGCAGCTTAGCGTTGGGCGAGACTGAAGCTTTCTTT
CASSLALGETEAFF
>.|TRBJ2-5|.|TRBV10-3
TGTGCCATCAGTGAGCCCCTAGACCCTGGGGGAGAGACCCAGTACTTC
CAISEPLDPGGETQYF
>.|TRBJ2-1|.|TRBV7-6
TGTGCCAGCAGCTTAGTGGGGGATAGGGGCAATGAGCAGTTCTTC
CASSLVGDRGNEQFF
>few|TRBJ2-3|TRBD2|TRBV10-3
TGTGCCATCAGTGACCCCCGGGGGGCAGCGGGGGACCTCACAGATACGCAGTATTTT
CAISDPRGAAGDLTDTQYF
>few|TRBJ1-3|.|TRBV4-2
TGTGCCAGCAGCCAAGATAAGGGCGAACGTGTAAACACCATATATTTT
CASSQDKGERVNTIYF
>few|TRBJ2-3|.|TRBV2
TGTGCCAGCAGTGAACAAGCGGCGAACACAGATACGCAGTATTTT
CASSEQAANTDTQYF
>many|TRBJ2-7|.|TRBV12-3/TRBV12-4
TGTGCCAGCAGTTCCGGGGTGAACTCCTACGAGCAGTACTTC
CASSSGVNSYEQYF
>few|TRBJ2-5|TRBD1|TRBV7-6
TGTGCCAGCAGCTCAAACCAGGGGACAGAAGAGACCCAGTACTTC
CASSSNQGTEETQYF
>few|TRBJ2-1|.|TRBV24-1
TGTGCCACCAGTGATTTTAAGGTAGGGAACCTTTACAATGAGCAGTTCTTC
CATSDFKVGNLYNEQFF
>many|TRBJ2-7|.|TRBV12-3/TRBV12-4
TGTGCCAGCAGTTTAGAACGCCGCTCCTACGAGCAGTACTTC
CASSLERRSYEQYF
>few|TRBJ2-1|.|TRBV5-1
TGCGCCAGCAGCTTTCAGGGTCGGGAGCAGTTCTTC
CASSFQGREQFF
>few|TRBJ2-7|.|TRBV29-1
TGCAGCGTTGCTGGGGTTCGGTTGAGGGCCTCCTACGAGCAGTACTTC
CSVAGVRLRASYEQYF
>.|TRBJ1-2|.|TRBV12-3/TRBV12-4
TGTGCCAGCAGTTTAGATAGGGACCGACCCAACTATGGCTACACCTTC
CASSLDRDRPNYGYTF
>.|TRBJ2-5|.|TRBV20-1
TGCAGTGCTCAGGATCTCAAACAAGAGACCCAGTACTTC
CSAQDLKQETQYF
>.|TRBJ1-6|.|TRBV18
TGTGCCAGCTCACCGCTCCAGACAGGTCAGGATTCACCCCTCCACTTT
CASSPLQTGQDSPLHF
>many|TRBJ1-1|.|TRBV30
TGTGCCTGGTCCAGGACGGCTAACACTGAAGCTTTCTTT
CAWSRTANTEAFF
>.|TRBJ2-2|.|TRBV29-1
TGCAGCGTTGAAGACCGGGCCCTGAACGCCGGGGAGCTGTTTTTT
CSVEDRALNAGELFF